This T cell receptor beta chain was recorded in a study of blood T cell repertoires in COVID-19. For the study at large: The United States, Italy and Spain supplied acute and convalescent COVID-19 samples.

Germline V gives CDR1 LGHDT, CDR2 YNNKEL (reference sequence). V was cut by 4 bases and J by 5 bases, with 11 bases left in between. CDR3 length equals 13 residues. Only in-frame clones appear in the TCRdb table, and some are missing; sequencing was by immunoSEQ multiplex PCR. This sample has over 150,000 clones, with around 83% found just once. V and J are TRBV3-1 (or the pseudogene TRBV3-2) and TRBJ1-1; D remains ambiguous. Sequencing was carried out using peripheral blood. The TCR was taken from a woman between 65 and 79 years old who had recovered from COVID-19. As DNA, the CDR3 is TGTGCCAGCAGCCTGCGGAGTTTGACTGAAGCTTTCTTT. Protein: CASSLRSLTEAFF.